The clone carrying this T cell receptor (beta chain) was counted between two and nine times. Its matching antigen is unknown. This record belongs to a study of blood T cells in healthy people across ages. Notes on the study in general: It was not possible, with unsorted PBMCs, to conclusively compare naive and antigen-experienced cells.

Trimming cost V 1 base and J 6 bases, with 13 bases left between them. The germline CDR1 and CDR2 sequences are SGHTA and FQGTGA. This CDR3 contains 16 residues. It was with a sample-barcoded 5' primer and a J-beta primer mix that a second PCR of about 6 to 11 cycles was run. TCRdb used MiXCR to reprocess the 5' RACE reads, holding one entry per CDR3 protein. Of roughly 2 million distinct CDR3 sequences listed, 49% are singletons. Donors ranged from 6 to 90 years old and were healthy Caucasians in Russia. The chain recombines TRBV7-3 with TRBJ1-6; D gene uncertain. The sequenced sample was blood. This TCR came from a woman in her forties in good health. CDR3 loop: CASSLKVAGLNSPLHF. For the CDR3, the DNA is TGTGCCAGCAGCTTAAAGGTCGCAGGTCTTAATTCACCCCTCCACTTT. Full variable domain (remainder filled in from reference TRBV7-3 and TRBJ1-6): GAGVSQTPSNKVTEKGKYVELRCDPISGHTALYWYRQSLGQGPEFLIYFQGTGAADDSGLPNDRFFAVRPEGSVSTLKIQRTERGDSAVYLCASSLKVAGLNSPLHFGNGTRLTVT.